This T cell receptor beta chain stems from a study of cytomegalovirus exposure and HLA in healthy donors. Study-wide findings and caveats: A cluster of highly shared sequence variants was likely a sequencing artifact.

Trimming removed 6 bases at V and 3 bases at J, with 9 bases between. The CDR3 is 13 residues long. CDR1 is SGHTA, CDR2 FQGTGA, per germline. The PCR ran on 60 Vbeta and 13 Jbeta primers. This table comes from immunoSEQ multiplex PCR, and its TCRdb copy is limited to in-frame clones, with some not included. The sample has around 49,000 clones; around three quarters are singletons. As regards this clone: Its antigen is currently unknown.

The sequence derives from a man aged 25 to 40 in good health and CMV-seropositive. The rearrangement uses TRBV7-3 and TRBJ2-4; D perhaps matches TRBD2 (6 bases). Sequences were obtained from PBMCs. The CDR3 here is CASSPGGKNIQYF. The CDR3 bases are TGTGCCAGCAGTCCCGGGGGCAAAAACATTCAGTACTTC.